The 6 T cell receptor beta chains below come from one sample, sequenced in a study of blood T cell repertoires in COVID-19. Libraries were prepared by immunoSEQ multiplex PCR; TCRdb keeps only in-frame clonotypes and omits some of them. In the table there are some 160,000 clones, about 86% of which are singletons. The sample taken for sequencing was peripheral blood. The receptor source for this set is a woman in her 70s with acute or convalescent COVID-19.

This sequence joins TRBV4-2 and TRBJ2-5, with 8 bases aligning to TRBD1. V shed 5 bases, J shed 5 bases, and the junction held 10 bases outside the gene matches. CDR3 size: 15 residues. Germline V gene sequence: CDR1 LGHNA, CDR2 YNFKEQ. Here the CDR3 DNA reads TGTGCCAGCAGCTTCACAGGGGGATGGGGGGAGACCCAGTACTTC. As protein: CASSFTGGWGETQYF.

This chain's CDR3 is CASSTNRAAANEKLFF. DNA of the CDR3: TGTGCCAGCAGCACCAACAGGGCCGCCGCTAATGAAAAACTGTTTTTT. The chain couples TRBV4-2 to TRBJ1-4; tentative D call: TRBD1 (6 bases). This CDR3 has 16 residues. Germline V gene data show CDR1 as LGHNA and CDR2 as YNFKEQ. Trimming pared 5 bases from V and 3 bases from J, leaving 16 bases between.

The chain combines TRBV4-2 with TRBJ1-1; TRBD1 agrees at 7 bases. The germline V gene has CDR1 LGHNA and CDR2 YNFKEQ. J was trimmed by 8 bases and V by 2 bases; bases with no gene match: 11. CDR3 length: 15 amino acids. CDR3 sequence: CASSQTDRERPEAFF. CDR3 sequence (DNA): TGTGCCAGCAGCCAAACCGACAGGGAGAGGCCAGAAGCTTTCTTT.

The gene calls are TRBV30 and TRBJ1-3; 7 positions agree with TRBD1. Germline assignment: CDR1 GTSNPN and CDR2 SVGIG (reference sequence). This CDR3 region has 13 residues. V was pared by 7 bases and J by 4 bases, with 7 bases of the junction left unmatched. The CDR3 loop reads CASKQGSGNTIYF. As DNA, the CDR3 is TGTGCCTCAAAACAGGGGTCCGGAAACACCATATATTTT.

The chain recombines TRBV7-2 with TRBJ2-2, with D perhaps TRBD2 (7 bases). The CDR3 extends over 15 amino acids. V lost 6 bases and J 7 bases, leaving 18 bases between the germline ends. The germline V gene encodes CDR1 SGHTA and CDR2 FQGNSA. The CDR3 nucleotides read TGTGCCAGCAGATATGGGGGGGCGCGGGACGGGGAGCTGTTTTTT. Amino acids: CASRYGGARDGELFF.

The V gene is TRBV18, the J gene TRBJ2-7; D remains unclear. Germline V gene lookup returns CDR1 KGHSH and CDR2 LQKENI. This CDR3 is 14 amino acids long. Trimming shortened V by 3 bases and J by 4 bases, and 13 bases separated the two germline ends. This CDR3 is CASSPRDRTYEQYF. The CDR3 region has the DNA TGTGCCAGCTCACCTAGAGATCGTACTTACGAGCAGTACTTC.